This is a list of T cell receptor beta chains from one sample in a study of T cells after yellow fever vaccination. One entry per CDR3 protein, called by TCRdb with MiXCR from the 5' RACE reads. The table has approximately 160,000 distinct CDR3 sequences, about a tenth seen once. The starting material was CD8+ T cells sorted from PBMCs, obtained 45 days after the yellow fever booster vaccination. All receptors derive from a man aged 18-30 years who received the YFV17D yellow fever vaccine. Each CDR3 is given with its conserved first and last residue. D genes are given only for firm matches. Clone size is stated in some rows and not others, as once, few, many or a class when expanded.

V	D	size	J	CDR3	DNA
TRBV4-3	TRBD1	-	TRBJ2-1	CASSQWQGDNEQFF	TGCGCCAGCAGCCAATGGCAGGGGGACAATGAGCAGTTCTTC
TRBV5-1	TRBD1	-	TRBJ2-4	CASSPRTGPAKNIQYF	TGCGCCAGCAGCCCGAGGACAGGGCCGGCCAAAAACATTCAGTACTTC
TRBV20-1	TRBD1	-	TRBJ1-1	CSARGQGRLYTEAFF	TGCAGTGCTAGGGGACAGGGGCGATTGTACACTGAAGCTTTCTTT
TRBV4-3	-	-	TRBJ1-1	CASSQDQRNTEAFF	TGCGCCAGCAGCCAAGATCAGAGGAACACTGAAGCTTTCTTT
TRBV9	-	few	TRBJ2-7	CASSVGIDYEQYF	TGTGCCAGCAGCGTGGGGATAGACTACGAGCAGTACTTC
TRBV6-6	-	-	TRBJ2-3	CASSPQYTQYF	TGTGCCAGCAGCCCGCAGTATACGCAGTATTTT
TRBV11-2	-	few	TRBJ1-4	CASTDTQVLATNEKLFF	TGTGCCAGCACCGATACCCAAGTGCTTGCAACTAATGAAAAACTGTTTTTT
TRBV19	-	few	TRBJ1-1	CASSMTPGNTEAFF	TGTGCCAGTAGTATGACGCCGGGAAACACTGAAGCTTTCTTT
TRBV9	-	many	TRBJ2-3	CASSVAGPAVDTQYF	TGTGCCAGCAGCGTAGCGGGGCCCGCCGTCGATACGCAGTATTTT
TRBV20-1	-	many	TRBJ2-7	CSARVDGYEQYF	TGCAGTGCTAGAGTGGACGGTTACGAGCAGTACTTC
TRBV4-2	-	many	TRBJ2-2	CASSQEGPYLNTGELFF	TGTGCCAGCAGCCAAGAGGGTCCATACCTGAACACCGGGGAGCTGTTTTTT
TRBV25-1	-	few	TRBJ2-1	CASSDSGLEQFF	TGTGCCAGCAGTGATTCTGGGCTTGAGCAGTTCTTC
TRBV7-8	TRBD1	few	TRBJ2-5	CASSFLTGAQTQYF	TGTGCCAGCAGCTTCCTAACAGGGGCCCAGACCCAGTACTTC
TRBV5-4	-	few	TRBJ1-2	CASSPPAGGGYTF	TGTGCCAGCAGCCCCCCGGCGGGTGGAGGCTACACCTTC
TRBV5-5	-	-	TRBJ2-6	CASSEGFAGANVLTF	TGTGCCAGCAGCGAGGGGTTCGCTGGGGCCAACGTCCTGACTTTC
TRBV7-9	-	few	TRBJ2-3	CASNVQDTQYF	TGTGCCAGCAACGTACAAGATACGCAGTATTTT
TRBV12-3/TRBV12-4	TRBD1	few	TRBJ2-1	CASSSTGPDEQFF	TGTGCCAGCAGCTCGACAGGGCCGGATGAGCAGTTCTTC
TRBV20-1	-	few	TRBJ1-6	CSAWLDRSRYNSPLHF	TGCAGTGCCTGGCTTGACAGGTCCCGCTATAATTCACCCCTCCACTTT
TRBV5-5	-	few	TRBJ2-1	CASSQGPSSGNEQFF	TGTGCCAGCAGCCAGGGCCCCTCAAGCGGCAATGAGCAGTTCTTC
TRBV5-1	TRBD1	-	TRBJ2-7	CASSLGDRPSYEQYF	TGCGCCAGCAGCTTGGGGGACAGGCCATCCTACGAGCAGTACTTC
TRBV11-2	-	few	TRBJ2-5	CASSLRDAGALETQYF	TGTGCCAGCAGCTTAAGGGACGCGGGGGCCTTGGAGACCCAGTACTTC
TRBV4-3	-	few	TRBJ1-1	CASSPAGQGDTEAFF	TGCGCCAGCAGCCCAGCCGGGCAGGGAGACACTGAAGCTTTCTTT
TRBV27	-	few	TRBJ2-7	CASSLRAWGSEQYF	TGTGCCAGCAGTCTAAGGGCCTGGGGGAGCGAGCAGTACTTC
TRBV7-9	-	few	TRBJ2-1	CASSLAPWEQFF	TGTGCCAGCAGCTTAGCGCCTTGGGAGCAGTTCTTC
TRBV4-2	-	few	TRBJ2-2	CASSPHLNTGELFF	TGTGCCAGCAGCCCTCACTTGAACACCGGGGAGCTGTTTTTT
TRBV5-5	TRBD1	many	TRBJ1-4	CASSPATGSLDREREKLFF	TGTGCCAGCAGCCCGGCCACTGGATCGCTCGACAGGGAAAGGGAAAAACTGTTTTTT
TRBV4-1	-	-	TRBJ1-1	CASSQGAGVNTEAFF	TGCGCCAGCAGCCAAGGGGCGGGGGTGAACACTGAAGCTTTCTTT
TRBV20-1	TRBD2	-	TRBJ2-2	CSAHGLAGHGELFF	TGCAGTGCCCATGGACTAGCGGGGCATGGGGAGCTGTTTTTT
TRBV11-1	TRBD2	-	TRBJ2-1	CASSYTSGGWDEQFF	TGTGCCAGCAGCTACACTAGCGGGGGGTGGGATGAGCAGTTCTTC
TRBV7-2	-	few	TRBJ1-2	CASSFDGTQPYGYTF	TGTGCCAGCAGCTTTGACGGGACCCAGCCTTATGGCTACACCTTC
TRBV27	-	-	TRBJ2-7	CATSEKALSYEQYF	TGTGCCACCTCGGAAAAAGCTCTTTCGTACGAGCAGTACTTC
TRBV11-2	-	many	TRBJ2-3	CASSLRNTDTQYF	TGTGCCAGCAGCCTGCGGAACACAGATACGCAGTATTTT
TRBV15	-	few	TRBJ1-2	CATSSIPETNYGYTF	TGTGCCACCAGCAGTATCCCGGAAACTAACTATGGCTACACCTTC
TRBV4-1	-	few	TRBJ1-3	CASSQDWTSSGNTIYF	TGCGCCAGCAGCCAAGATTGGACCAGCTCTGGAAACACCATATATTTT
TRBV9	TRBD1	few	TRBJ2-1	CASSIGQVPYNEQFF	TGTGCCAGCAGCATAGGACAGGTCCCCTACAATGAGCAGTTCTTC
TRBV7-6	TRBD1	few	TRBJ2-7	CASSLADVGTGHYEQYF	TGTGCCAGCAGCTTAGCTGACGTAGGGACAGGGCACTACGAGCAGTACTTC
TRBV6-2/TRBV6-3	-	-	TRBJ2-2	CASSYSAGPGELFF	TGTGCCAGCAGTTACTCGGCAGGGCCCGGGGAGCTGTTTTTT
TRBV4-3	TRBD1	many	TRBJ2-2	CASSPATGSTGELFF	TGCGCCAGCAGCCCAGCGACAGGGAGCACCGGGGAGCTGTTTTTT
TRBV6-6	TRBD2	many	TRBJ2-5	CASSYSGLAQYF	TGTGCCAGCAGTTACTCGGGACTAGCCCAGTACTTC
TRBV10-3	-	few	TRBJ2-2	CAITDHGPGELFF	TGTGCCATCACGGACCACGGCCCCGGGGAGCTGTTTTTT
TRBV4-2	-	many	TRBJ2-3	CASSQDRGSGPTDTQYF	TGTGCCAGCAGCCAAGACCGGGGCAGCGGGCCCACAGATACGCAGTATTTT
TRBV4-1	-	-	TRBJ2-7	CASSQDFSTQPPYEQYF	TGCGCCAGCAGCCAAGATTTTTCGACGCAACCCCCCTACGAGCAGTACTTC